This T cell receptor beta chain was captured by sequencing in a study of cytomegalovirus exposure and HLA in healthy donors. Study-wide results and caveats: Immune exposure information comprised only CMV serostatus. The listing of roughly 160 TCR beta chains classed them as cytomegalovirus-associated. In a later analysis, about 17,000 TCR beta sequences were associated with HLA alleles at 0.05 false discovery rate. The majority of TCR sequences were rare, yet some public TCRs appeared in many donors.

Worth noting for this clone: The target antigen is unknown.

The CDR3 is made up of 16 amino acids. Germline V gives CDR1 LGHNA, CDR2 YSLEER. The ends were cut back, 0 bases at V and 4 bases at J, with 12 bases in the middle. PCR primers comprised 60 Vbeta and 13 Jbeta primers. Sequenced by immunoSEQ multiplex PCR; TCRdb stores in-frame clones only, minus some. The sample has approximately 150,000 clones, 80% seen once; the top ten hold approximately 1.3%. The receptor comes from a man between 25 and 39 years old in good health and CMV-seronegative. The chain is built from TRBV4-3 and TRBJ1-4; possibly TRBD1 for D (5 bases). Sample: PBMCs. Here the CDR3 reads CASSQDNVGGNEKLFF. CDR3 nucleotide sequence: TGCGCCAGCAGCCAAGATAATGTGGGGGGTAATGAAAAACTGTTTTTT.